This TCR beta chain was observed in a study of T cell repertoires in cytomegalovirus infection. Study information: Both recently identified HLA-C-restricted and well-studied HLA-B-restricted CMV epitopes were used in the study. Through public TCR beta signatures, both CMV infection and matching HLA type were indicated.

In TCRdb, the reads were re-called with MiXCR into one record per CDR3 protein. The table lists about 920,000 distinct CDR3 sequences, roughly 31% of them singletons. This clonotype occurred a few times. Its antigen is undetermined. V dropped 0 bases and J dropped 4; count of bases not matched to a gene: 3. Germline CDR1 reads MNHEY; CDR2 reads SVGAGI. CDR3 length: 16 residues. The chain has TRBV6-5 and TRBJ2-1, with 10 bases identical to TRBD2. This TCR derives from a human donor in good health (CMV status not recorded). Some clones in this sample may be carry-over from other donors' samples. The sequenced sample was cultured CD8+ T cells from PBMCs, obtained from culture after CMV antigen stimulation. CDR3 in DNA: TGTGCCAGCAGTTACTCTGGACTAGCGGAGTACAATGAGCAGTTCTTC. Residues: CASSYSGLAEYNEQFF.